A single TCR beta chain is shown here with its context. The data are from a study of blood T cell repertoires in COVID-19. Overall study context: Researchers got acute and convalescent COVID-19 samples from the United States, Italy and Spain. The analysed material was cDNA or gDNA that came from T cells, B-cell-depleted T cells, or PBMCs.

In the original analysis: Cell counts per sample came from amplifying reference gene primers. Libraries were prepared by immunoSEQ multiplex PCR; TCRdb keeps only in-frame clonotypes and omits some of them. That table supplies the V and J calls and clone size; D and trimming were determined from the DNA. This table has some 74,000 clones, 70% to 90% appearing once. The origin of this receptor is a woman older than 75 with acute or convalescent COVID-19. The sample comprised peripheral blood.

This chain's CDR3 is CASTPTGGGQPQHF. CDR3 bases: TGTGCCAGCACTCCGACAGGGGGCGGGCAGCCCCAGCATTTT. The V call is TRBV6-5, the J call TRBJ1-5, with TRBD1 matching 10 bases. This CDR3 has 14 residues. CDR1 is MNHEY, CDR2 SVGAGI, per germline. With 7 bases clipped from V and 7 bases from J, the junction kept 7 bases outside the gene matches.